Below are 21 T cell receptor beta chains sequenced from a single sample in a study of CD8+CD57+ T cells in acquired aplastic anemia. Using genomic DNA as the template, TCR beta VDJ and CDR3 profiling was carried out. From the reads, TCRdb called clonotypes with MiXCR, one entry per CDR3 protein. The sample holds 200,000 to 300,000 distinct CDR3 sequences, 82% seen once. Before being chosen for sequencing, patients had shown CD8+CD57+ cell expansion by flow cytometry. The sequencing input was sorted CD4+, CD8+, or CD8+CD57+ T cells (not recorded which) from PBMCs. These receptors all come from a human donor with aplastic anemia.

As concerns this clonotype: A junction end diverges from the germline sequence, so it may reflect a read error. The CDR3 sequence is CASSPAGTTGRARF. The CDR3 DNA reads as TGTGCCAGCAGCCCCGCAGGGACTACCGGTAGGGCGAGGTTT. V gene TRBV7-2 combines with J gene TRBJ2-3; 7 bases match TRBD2. This CDR3 has 14 residues. CDR1 and CDR2 (germline): SGHTA, FQGNSA.

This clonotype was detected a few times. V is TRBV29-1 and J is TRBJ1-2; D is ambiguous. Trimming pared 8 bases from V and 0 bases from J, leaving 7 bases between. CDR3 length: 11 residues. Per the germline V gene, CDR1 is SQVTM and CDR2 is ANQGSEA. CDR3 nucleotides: TGCAGCTTTCAGTCTAACTATGGCTACACCTTC. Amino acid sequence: CSFQSNYGYTF. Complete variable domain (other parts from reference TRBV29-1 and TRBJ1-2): SAVISQKPSRDICQRGTSLTIQCQVDSQVTMMFWYRQQPGQSLTLIATANQGSEATYESGFVIDKFPISRPNLTFSTLTVSNMSPEDSSIYLCSFQSNYGYTFGSGTRLTVV.

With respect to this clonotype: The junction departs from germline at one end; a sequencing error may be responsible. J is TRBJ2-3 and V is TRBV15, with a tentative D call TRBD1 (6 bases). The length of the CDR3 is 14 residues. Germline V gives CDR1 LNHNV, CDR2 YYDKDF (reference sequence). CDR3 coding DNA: TGTGCCAGCAGCAAAGGACAGAGGGCGAATACGCAGTATTTT. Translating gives CASSKGQRANTQYF.

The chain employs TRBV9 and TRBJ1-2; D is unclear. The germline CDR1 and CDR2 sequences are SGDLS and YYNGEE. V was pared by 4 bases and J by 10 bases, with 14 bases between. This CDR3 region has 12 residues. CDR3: CASSPEGVAYTF. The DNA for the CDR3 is TGTGCCAGCAGCCCAGAAGGAGTTGCCTACACCTTC.

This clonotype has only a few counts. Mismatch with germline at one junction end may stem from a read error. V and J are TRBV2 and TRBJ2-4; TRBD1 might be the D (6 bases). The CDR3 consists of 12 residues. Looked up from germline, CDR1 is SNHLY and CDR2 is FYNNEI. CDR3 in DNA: TGTGCCAGCGGGGGCGGTGGGACCATTCCGCACTTC. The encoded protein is CASGGGGTIPHF. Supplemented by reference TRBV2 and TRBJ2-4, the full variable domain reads EPEVTQTPSHQVTQMGQEVILRCVPISNHLYFYWYRQILGQKVEFLVSFYNNEISEKSEIFDDQFSVERPDGSNFTLKIRSTKLEDSAMYFCASGGGGTIPHFGAGTRLSVL.

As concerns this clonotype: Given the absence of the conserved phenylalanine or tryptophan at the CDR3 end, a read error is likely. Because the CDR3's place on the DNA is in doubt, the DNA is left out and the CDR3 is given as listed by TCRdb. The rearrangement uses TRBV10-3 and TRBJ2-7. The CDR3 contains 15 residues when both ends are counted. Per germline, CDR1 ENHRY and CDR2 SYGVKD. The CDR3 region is CAISESSEQQINEKL.

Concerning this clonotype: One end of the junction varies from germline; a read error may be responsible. In nucleotides, the CDR3 is TGTGCCAGCAGCGGCCGGGGGCTAGCCTACGAGCCGTACTTC. Amino acid sequence: CASSGRGLAYEPYF. The V and J genes are TRBV7-9 and TRBJ2-7; D tentatively fits TRBD1 or TRBD2 (6 bases each). This CDR3 spans 14 amino acids. The germline CDR1 and CDR2 sequences are SEHNR and FQNEAQ (reference sequence). Combining the CDR3 with reference TRBV7-9 and TRBJ2-7 gives the whole variable domain DTGVSQNPRHKITKRGQNVTFRCDPISEHNRLYWYRQTLGQGPEFLTYFQNEAQLEKSRLLSDRFSAERPKGSFSTLEIQRTEQGDSAMYLCASSGRGLAYEPYFGPGTRLTVT.

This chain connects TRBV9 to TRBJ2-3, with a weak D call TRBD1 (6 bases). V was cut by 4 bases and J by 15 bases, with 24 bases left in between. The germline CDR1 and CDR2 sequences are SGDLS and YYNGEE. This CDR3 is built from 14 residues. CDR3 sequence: CASSHTGFRNTIYF. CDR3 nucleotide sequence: TGTGCCAGCAGCCATACAGGGTTTCGCAACACGATATATTTT.

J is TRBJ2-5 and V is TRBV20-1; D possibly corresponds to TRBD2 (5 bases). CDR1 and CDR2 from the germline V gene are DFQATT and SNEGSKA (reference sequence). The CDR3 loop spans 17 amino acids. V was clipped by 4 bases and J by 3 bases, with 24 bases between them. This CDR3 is CSATLGDSSFSEETQYF. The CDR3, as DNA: TGCAGTGCTACCCTCGGGGATAGCTCCTTTTCTGAAGAGACCCAGTACTTC.

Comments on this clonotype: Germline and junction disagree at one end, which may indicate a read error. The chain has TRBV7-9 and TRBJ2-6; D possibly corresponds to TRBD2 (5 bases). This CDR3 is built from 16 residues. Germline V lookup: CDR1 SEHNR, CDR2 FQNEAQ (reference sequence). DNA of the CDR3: TGTGCCAGAAGCTTGGCGAGGAGGTCCGAGTACAACGTCCTGACTTTC. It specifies CARSLARRSEYNVLTF.

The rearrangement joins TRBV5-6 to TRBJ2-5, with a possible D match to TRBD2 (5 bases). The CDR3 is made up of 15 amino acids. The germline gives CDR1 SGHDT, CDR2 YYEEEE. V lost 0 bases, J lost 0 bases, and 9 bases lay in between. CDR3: CASSLARAHQETQYF. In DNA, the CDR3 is TGTGCCAGCAGCTTGGCGAGGGCGCACCAAGAGACCCAGTACTTC.

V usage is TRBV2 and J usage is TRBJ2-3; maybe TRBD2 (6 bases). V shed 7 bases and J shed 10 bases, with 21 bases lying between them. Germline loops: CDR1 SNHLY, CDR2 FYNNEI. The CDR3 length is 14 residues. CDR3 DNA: TGTGCCAGCACCTACGGGGGAGAATCCGATCCGCAGTATTTT. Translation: CASTYGGESDPQYF.

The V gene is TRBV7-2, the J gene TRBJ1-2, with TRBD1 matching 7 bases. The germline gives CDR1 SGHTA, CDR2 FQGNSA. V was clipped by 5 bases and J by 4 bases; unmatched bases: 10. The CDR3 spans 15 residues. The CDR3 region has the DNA TGTGCCAGCAGCGCAGGGGGGGCCGATCTCTATGGCTACACCTTC. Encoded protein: CASSAGGADLYGYTF.

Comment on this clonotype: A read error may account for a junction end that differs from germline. The CDR3 sequence is CASSLTGTERQHF. The CDR3, as DNA: TGCGCCAGCAGCCTTACAGGGACCGAGCGCCAGCATTTT. V and J are TRBV7-9 and TRBJ1-5; D is perhaps TRBD1 (6 bases). The CDR3 is 13 residues long. Germline V gene lookup returns CDR1 SEHNR and CDR2 FQNEAQ (reference sequence).

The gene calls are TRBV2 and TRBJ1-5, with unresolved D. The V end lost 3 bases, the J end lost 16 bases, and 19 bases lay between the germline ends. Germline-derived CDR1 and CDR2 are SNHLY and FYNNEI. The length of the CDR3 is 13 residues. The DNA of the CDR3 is TGTGCCAGCAGTGATGCATGGAGCCATCACCACCATTTT. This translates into CASSDAWSHHHHF.

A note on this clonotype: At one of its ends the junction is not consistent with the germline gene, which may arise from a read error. In nucleotides, the CDR3 is TGTGCCGGCAGTGGGCAGAAGCAGCCCCAGCACTTT. Translating it yields CAGSGQKQPQHF. The rearrangement joins TRBV7-3 to TRBJ1-5, with no clear D. The germline V gene encodes CDR1 SGHTA and CDR2 FQGTGA. The CDR3 is 12 residues long.

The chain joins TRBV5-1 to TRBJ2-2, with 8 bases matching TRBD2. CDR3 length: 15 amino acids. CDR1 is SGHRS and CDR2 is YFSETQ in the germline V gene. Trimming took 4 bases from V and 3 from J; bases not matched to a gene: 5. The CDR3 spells CASSIAGRDTGELFF. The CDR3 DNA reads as TGCGCCAGCAGCATAGCCGGGAGGGACACCGGGGAGCTGTTTTTT. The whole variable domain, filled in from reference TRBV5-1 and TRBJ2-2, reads KAGVTQTPRYLIKTRGQQVTLSCSPISGHRSVSWYQQTPGQGLQFLFEYFSETQRNKGNFPGRFSGRQFSNSRSEMNVSTLELGDSALYLCASSIAGRDTGELFFGEGSRLTVL.

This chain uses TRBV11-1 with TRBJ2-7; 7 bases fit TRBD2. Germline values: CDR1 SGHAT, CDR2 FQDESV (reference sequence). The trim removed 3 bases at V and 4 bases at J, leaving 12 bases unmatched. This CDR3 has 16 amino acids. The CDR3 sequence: CASSFTSARGPYEQYV. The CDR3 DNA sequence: TGTGCCAGCAGCTTTACTAGCGCAAGAGGACCATACGAGCAGTACGTC.

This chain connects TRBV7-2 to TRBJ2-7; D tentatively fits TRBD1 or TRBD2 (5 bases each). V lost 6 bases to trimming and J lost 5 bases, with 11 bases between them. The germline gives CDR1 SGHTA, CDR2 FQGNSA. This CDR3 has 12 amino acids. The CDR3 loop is CASSSGPNEQYV. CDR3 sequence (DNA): TGTGCCAGCAGTTCGGGGCCCAACGAGCAGTACGTC.

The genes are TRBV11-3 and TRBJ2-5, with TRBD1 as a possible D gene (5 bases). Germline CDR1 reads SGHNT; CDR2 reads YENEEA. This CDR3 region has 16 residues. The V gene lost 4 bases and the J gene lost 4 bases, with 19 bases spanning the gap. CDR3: CASSSHLTAPRETQYF. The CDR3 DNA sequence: TGTGCCAGCAGCTCACATCTGACAGCTCCAAGAGAGACCCAGTACTTC.

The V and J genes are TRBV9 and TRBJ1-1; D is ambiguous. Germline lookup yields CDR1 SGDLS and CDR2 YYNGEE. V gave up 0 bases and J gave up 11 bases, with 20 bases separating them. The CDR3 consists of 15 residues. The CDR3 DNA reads TGTGCCAGCAGCGTAGGTTCGGAAACGCACTCTTATGCTTTCTTT. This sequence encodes CASSVGSETHSYAFF.